This paragraph reports one T cell receptor beta chain. CDR3 size: 11 residues. Germline V gene data show CDR1 as MNHEY and CDR2 as SVGAGI. V shed 8 bases, J shed 7 bases, and the junction held 1 base outside the gene matches. The data were obtained in a study of T cells after somatic rescue of genetic block. The table came from immunoSEQ multiplex PCR; TCRdb's copy has only in-frame clones and leaves some out. The sample lists 45,000 to 70,000 clones; 90% to 96% were seen once. Sequencing used peripheral blood mononuclear cells (PBMCs). The chain recombines TRBV6-5 with TRBJ1-2, with TRBD1 identical over 10 bases. The receptor was isolated from a child in the first two years of life. CDR3 bases: TGTGCCAGCGGGGACAGGGGTGGCTACACCTTC. Translated, it gives CASGDRGGYTF.